The 18 T cell receptor beta chains given below trace back to one sample, sequenced in a study of blood T cell repertoires in COVID-19. Here immunoSEQ multiplex PCR was the method, and the copy in TCRdb shows in-frame clones only, minus some. The sample yields roughly 92,000 clones, roughly nine tenths seen once. Sequenced input: peripheral blood. Every receptor here comes from a man aged 45-65 years with acute or convalescent COVID-19.

The chain combines TRBV5-1 with TRBJ2-1; 7 bases agree with TRBD1. The CDR3 has 16 residues. Germline V gives CDR1 SGHRS, CDR2 YFSETQ. Trimming cost V 0 bases and J 8 bases; bases outside gene matches: 11. The DNA for the CDR3 is TGCGCCAGCAGCTTGGAGGGGGCGAGGGCCCCCCATGAGCAGTTCTTC. Amino acid sequence: CASSLEGARAPHEQFF.

This chain connects TRBV29-1 to TRBJ2-5, with 7 bases identical to TRBD1. The CDR3 consists of 13 residues. CDR1 is SQVTM and CDR2 is ANQGSEA in the germline V gene. Trimming took 6 bases from V and 1 from J; bases not matched to a gene: 5. The CDR3 loop reads CSVPRQGQETQYF. Here the CDR3 DNA reads TGCAGCGTCCCTCGACAGGGCCAAGAGACCCAGTACTTC.

This chain joins TRBV6-1 and TRBJ2-1; 7 bases align to TRBD2. The germline V gene has CDR1 MNHNS and CDR2 SASEGT. There are 16 residues in the CDR3. The junction had 4 bases not matched to a gene; V was cut back by 0 bases and J by 2 bases. The CDR3 sequence is CASSEARGSPYNEQFF. The CDR3 DNA is TGTGCCAGCAGTGAAGCGCGCGGGAGCCCCTACAATGAGCAGTTCTTC.

The chain employs TRBV5-8 and TRBJ2-7; TRBD1 is a possible D gene (6 bases). This CDR3 has 14 residues. CDR1 and CDR2 (germline): SGHTS, YDEGEE. With 4 bases removed from V and 4 bases from J, the gap between germline ends came to 15 bases. The CDR3 protein is CASSVAGTGYEQYF. The CDR3 nucleotides are TGTGCCAGCAGCGTCGCCGGCACAGGGTACGAGCAGTACTTC. Full variable domain (rest looked up from reference TRBV5-8 and TRBJ2-7): EAGVTQSPTHLIKTRGQQATLRCSPISGHTSVYWYQQALGLGLQFLLWYDEGEERNRGNFPPRFSGRQFPNYSSELNVNALELEDSALYLCASSVAGTGYEQYFGPGTRLTVT.

A single count supports this clone. This rearrangement joins TRBV6-5 to TRBJ1-4; maybe TRBD1 (6 bases). Trimming stripped 0 bases from V and 8 bases from J, with 16 bases between. The CDR3 consists of 16 residues. Germline CDR1 and CDR2: MNHEY and SVGAGI. CDR3 sequence: CASSYSRTGRGEKLFF. DNA of the CDR3: TGTGCCAGCAGTTACTCGAGAACAGGGCGTGGAGAAAAACTGTTTTTT.

The chain links TRBV6-5 to TRBJ1-1; tentative D call: TRBD1 (5 bases). Germline loops: CDR1 MNHEY, CDR2 SVGAGI. Trimming stripped 0 bases from V and 10 bases from J, with 18 bases between. The CDR3 totals 15 residues. This CDR3 reads CASSYSRREVSGAFF. The CDR3 bases are TGTGCCAGCAGTTACTCGCGCAGGGAGGTATCCGGAGCTTTCTTT.

A few counts support this clone. This chain uses TRBV7-8 with TRBJ2-1; 10 nucleotides match TRBD2. Germline loops: CDR1 SGHVS, CDR2 FQNEAQ. The CDR3 length is 18 residues. V shed 0 bases and J 5 bases; nucleotides not matched to a gene: 10. CDR3 in amino acids: CASSLARLAGVPHNEQFF. CDR3 DNA: TGTGCCAGCAGCTTAGCGCGGCTAGCGGGAGTCCCGCACAATGAGCAGTTCTTC.

The DNA for the CDR3 is TGCAGCGTTGGGTGGGCAGGGGGTCTAGCCAAAAACATTCAGTACTTC. This sequence encodes CSVGWAGGLAKNIQYF. The rearrangement links TRBV29-1 to TRBJ2-4, with 7 bases fitting TRBD1. V lost 4 bases and J lost 0; bases outside the gene matches: 9. This CDR3 contains 16 residues. In germline, CDR1 is SQVTM, CDR2 ANQGSEA.

The gene calls are TRBV5-4 and TRBJ2-1; a weak D match, TRBD1 (6 bases). The CDR3 has 14 residues. CDR1 SGHNT and CDR2 YYREEE come from the germline V gene (reference sequence). Deletions cut 4 bases from V and 8 bases from J, with 16 bases between. This CDR3 is CASSPDIQGYEQFF. CDR3 nucleotide sequence: TGTGCCAGCAGCCCAGACATACAGGGCTATGAGCAGTTCTTC.

V usage is TRBV28 and J usage is TRBJ1-5; D is unresolved. In germline, CDR1 is MDHEN, CDR2 SYDVKM. The CDR3 is made up of 12 amino acids. The V gene lost 6 bases and the J gene lost 9 bases, with 12 bases spanning the gap. In nucleotides, the CDR3 is TGTGCCAGCAGCCCAAATAATAGGCCCCAGCATTTT. Protein product: CASSPNNRPQHF.

The CDR3 loop is CASSSISGTGTVAGGYTF. The CDR3, as DNA: TGTGCCAGCAGTTCCATTTCTGGGACAGGGACGGTGGCCGGTGGCTACACCTTC. This chain joins TRBV6-2 or TRBV6-3 and TRBJ1-2; the match to TRBD1 covers 9 bases. Losses at the gene ends were 4 bases for V and 7 bases for J; bases not matched to a gene: 19. CDR1 is MNHEY and CDR2 is SVGEGT in the germline V gene. This CDR3 spans 18 amino acids.

CDR3 sequence: CAWSVPGADNEQFF. CDR3 sequence (DNA): TGTGCCTGGAGTGTACCAGGGGCTGACAATGAGCAGTTCTTC. The chain employs TRBV30 and TRBJ2-1; the D gene is possibly TRBD1 (6 bases). The CDR3 loop spans 14 amino acids. CDR1 and CDR2 (germline): GTSNPN, SVGIG (reference sequence). V was trimmed by 0 bases and J by 5 bases, leaving 11 bases between them. Full variable domain (remainder filled in from reference TRBV30 and TRBJ2-1): SQTIHQWPATLVQPVGSPLSLECTVEGTSNPNLYWYRQAAGRGLQLLFYSVGIGQISSEVPQNLSASRPQDRQFILSSKKLLLSDSGFYLCAWSVPGADNEQFFGPGTRLTVL.

This clone showed up just a few times. The chain carries TRBV6-5 and TRBJ1-2; 7 bases fit TRBD1. CDR3 length equals 13 residues. J was trimmed by 5 bases and V by 5 bases; bases with no gene match: 5. CDR1 is MNHEY, CDR2 SVGAGI, per germline. CDR3 region: CASSTRGRYGYTF. CDR3 DNA sequence: TGTGCCAGCAGTACTAGGGGGCGTTATGGCTACACCTTC.

The J gene is TRBJ1-1, the V gene TRBV6-5; 8 bases fit TRBD1. The junction had 7 bases not matched to a gene; V was cut back by 3 bases and J by 4 bases. The CDR3 has 15 amino acids. Looked up from germline, CDR1 is MNHEY and CDR2 is SVGAGI. This chain's CDR3 is CASSYGTGWATEAFF. The DNA for the CDR3 is TGTGCCAGCAGTTATGGGACAGGTTGGGCCACTGAAGCTTTCTTT.

The rearrangement joins TRBV7-2 to TRBJ2-5, with D possibly matching TRBD2 (5 bases). The V end lost 3 bases, the J end lost 5 bases, and 16 bases lay between the germline ends. Per the germline V gene, CDR1 is SGHTA and CDR2 is FQGNSA. CDR3 length: 15 residues. The CDR3 DNA reads as TGTGCCAGCAGCTTTTCTTGGACTTTCCAGGAGACCCAGTACTTC. Translating gives CASSFSWTFQETQYF.

The chain recombines TRBV19 with TRBJ1-3; D uncertain. CDR3 length equals 12 residues. The germline V gene has CDR1 LNHDA and CDR2 SQIVND (reference sequence). V was cut by 5 bases and J by 4 bases, with 6 bases left in between. The DNA for the CDR3 is TGTGCCAGTAGTCCCAGGGGAAACACCATATATTTT. Residues: CASSPRGNTIYF.

The gene calls are TRBV6-5 and TRBJ2-2, with TRBD2 identical over 9 bases. This CDR3 has 13 amino acids. CDR1 and CDR2 (germline): MNHEY, SVGAGI. V lost 8 bases to trimming and J lost 7 bases; unmatched junction nucleotides: 5. The CDR3 DNA is TGTGCCAGCTCTAGCGGGACCTACGGGGAGCTGTTTTTT. Amino acid sequence: CASSSGTYGELFF.

This sequence joins TRBV2 and TRBJ1-4; 7 bases map to TRBD1. V was clipped by 6 bases and J by 0 bases; unmatched bases: 7. The CDR3 contains 16 residues. Germline CDR1 and CDR2: SNHLY and FYNNEI. As DNA, the CDR3 is TGTGCCAGCAGGACTCTGAGGGGGCCAACTAATGAAAAACTGTTTTTT. This translates into CASRTLRGPTNEKLFF.